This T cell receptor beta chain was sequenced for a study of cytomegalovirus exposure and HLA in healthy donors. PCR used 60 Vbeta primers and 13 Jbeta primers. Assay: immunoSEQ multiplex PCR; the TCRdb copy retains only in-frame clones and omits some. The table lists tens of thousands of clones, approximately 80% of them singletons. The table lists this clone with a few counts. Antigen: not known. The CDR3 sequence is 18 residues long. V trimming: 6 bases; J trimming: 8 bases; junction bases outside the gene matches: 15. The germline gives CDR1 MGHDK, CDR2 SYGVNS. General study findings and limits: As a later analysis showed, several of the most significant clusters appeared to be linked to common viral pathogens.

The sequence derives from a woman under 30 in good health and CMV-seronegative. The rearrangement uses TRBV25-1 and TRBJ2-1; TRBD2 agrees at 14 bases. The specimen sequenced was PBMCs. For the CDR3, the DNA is TGTGCCAGCAGCCCAGGGACTAGCGGGGGACGCCTTGCGGATGAGCAGTTCTTC. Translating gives CASSPGTSGGRLADEQFF.